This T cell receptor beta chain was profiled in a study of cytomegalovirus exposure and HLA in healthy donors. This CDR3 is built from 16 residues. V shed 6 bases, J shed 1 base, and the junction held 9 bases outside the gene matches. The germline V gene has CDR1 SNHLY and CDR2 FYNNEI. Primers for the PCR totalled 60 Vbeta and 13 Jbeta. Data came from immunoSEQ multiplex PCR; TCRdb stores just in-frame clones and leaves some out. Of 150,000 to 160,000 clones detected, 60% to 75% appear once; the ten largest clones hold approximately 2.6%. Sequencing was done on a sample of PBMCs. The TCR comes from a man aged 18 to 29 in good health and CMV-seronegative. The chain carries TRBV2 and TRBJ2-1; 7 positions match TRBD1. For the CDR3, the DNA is TGTGCCAGCAGCCAAGACAGGGCAGGTTCCTACAATGAGCAGTTCTTC. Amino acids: CASSQDRAGSYNEQFF.